Listed here is a single T cell receptor (beta chain). In the original processing: For nucleated cells, counts were estimated from reference gene primer amplification. Sequencing was performed with immunoSEQ multiplex PCR; in TCRdb, only in-frame clones are kept and a portion is missing. The D gene and trimming were derived from the DNA, and the V and J assignments and clone size from that table. The sample has some 180,000 clones, approximately 90% seen once. CDR1 is SEHNR, CDR2 FQNEAQ, per germline (reference sequence). This CDR3 has 14 amino acids. Trimming took off 2 bases at V and 5 bases at J, with 11 bases between the two ends. This sample stems from a study of blood T cell repertoires in COVID-19. Looking at the study overall: Sample material is recorded as cDNA or gDNA derived from T cells, B-cell-depleted T cells, or PBMCs.

The sample taken for sequencing was PBMCs or T cells enriched from blood (not recorded which). The genes are TRBV7-9 and TRBJ2-3, with a tentative D call TRBD1 (6 bases). The sequence came from a woman aged 40-49 years in a cohort exposed to, infected with or recovered from COVID-19 (not recorded which). The CDR3 region has the DNA TGTGCCAGCAGCTTACTGGGGGCGGTAGATACGCAGTATTTT. Translation: CASSLLGAVDTQYF. Complete variable domain (other parts from reference TRBV7-9 and TRBJ2-3): DTGVSQNPRHKITKRGQNVTFRCDPISEHNRLYWYRQTLGQGPEFLTYFQNEAQLEKSRLLSDRFSAERPKGSFSTLEIQRTEQGDSAMYLCASSLLGAVDTQYFGPGTRLTVL.